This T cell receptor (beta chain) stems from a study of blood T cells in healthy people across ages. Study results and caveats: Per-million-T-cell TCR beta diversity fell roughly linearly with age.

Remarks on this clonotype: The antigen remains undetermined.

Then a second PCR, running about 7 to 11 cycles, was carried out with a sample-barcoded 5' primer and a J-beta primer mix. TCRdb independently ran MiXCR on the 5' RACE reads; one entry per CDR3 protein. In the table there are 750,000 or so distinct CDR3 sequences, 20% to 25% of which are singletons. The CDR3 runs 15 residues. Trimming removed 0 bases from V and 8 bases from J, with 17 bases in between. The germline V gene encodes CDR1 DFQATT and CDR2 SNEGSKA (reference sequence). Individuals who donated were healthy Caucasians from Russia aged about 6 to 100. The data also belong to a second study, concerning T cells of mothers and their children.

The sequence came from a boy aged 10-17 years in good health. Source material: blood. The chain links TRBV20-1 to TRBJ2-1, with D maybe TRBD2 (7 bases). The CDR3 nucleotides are TGCAGTGCTAGAGATGGTTTCGGGGGGCTTGATGAGCAGTTCTTC. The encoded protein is CSARDGFGGLDEQFF.